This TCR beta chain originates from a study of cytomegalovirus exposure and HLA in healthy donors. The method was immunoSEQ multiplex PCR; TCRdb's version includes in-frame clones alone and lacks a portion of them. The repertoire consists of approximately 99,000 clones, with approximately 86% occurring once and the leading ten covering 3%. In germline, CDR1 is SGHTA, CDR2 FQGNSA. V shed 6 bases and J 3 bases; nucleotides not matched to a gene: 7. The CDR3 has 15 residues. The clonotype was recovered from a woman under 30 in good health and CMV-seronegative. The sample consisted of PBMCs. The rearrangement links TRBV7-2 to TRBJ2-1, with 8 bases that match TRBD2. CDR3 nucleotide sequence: TGTGCCAGCAGTTTTTCCGGGGGGGGCTACAATGAGCAGTTCTTC. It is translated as CASSFSGGGYNEQFF. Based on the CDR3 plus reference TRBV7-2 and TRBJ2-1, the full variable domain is GAGVSQSPSNKVTEKGKDVELRCDPISGHTALYWYRQSLGQGLEFLIYFQGNSAPDKSGLPSDRFSAERTGGSVSTLTIQRTQQEDSAVYLCASSFSGGGYNEQFFGPGTRLTVL.